This TCR beta chain was documented in a study of control samples from healthy donors and cancer patients. The CDR3 covers 14 residues. Germline CDR1 and CDR2: SSHAT and FNYEAQ (reference sequence). The V gene end was trimmed by 5 bases and the J gene end by 2 bases; junction bases not matched to a gene: 6. Using immunoSEQ multiplex PCR, the repertoire was profiled, and TCRdb retains in-frame clones only, with some absent. This table has some 80,000 clones, 85% to 90% appearing once. This clone was observed a single time. The TCR originated in a woman aged 60-70 years with head and neck cancer. The gene calls are TRBV7-7 and TRBJ2-7; 7 bases are shared with TRBD1. Sequenced input: PBMCs. As DNA, the CDR3 is TGTGCCAGCAGCCCCGGACAGGCCCCCTACGAGCAGTACTTC. The encoded protein is CASSPGQAPYEQYF. The complete variable domain, with remaining parts taken from reference TRBV7-7 and TRBJ2-7, reads GAGVSQSPRYKVTKRGQDVTLRCDPISSHATLYWYQQALGQGPEFLTYFNYEAQPDKSGLPSDRFSAERPEGSISTLTIQRTEQRDSAMYRCASSPGQAPYEQYFGPGTRLTVT.